This section outlines one TCR beta chain sequence together with its context. Trimming took 4 bases from V and 3 from J, leaving 13 bases between them. Germline V CDR1 and CDR2: SGHDN, FVKESK. There are 15 residues in the CDR3. This record comes from a study of T cells in localized non-small cell lung cancer. Assay: immunoSEQ multiplex PCR; the TCRdb copy retains only in-frame clones and omits some. The sample holds some 1,600 clones, roughly a fifth seen once. The chain recombines TRBV14 with TRBJ2-1; D uncertain. This TCR was recovered from a woman aged 40-69 years with stage III squamous cell lung carcinoma. This specimen was normal lung tissue next to the tumor, taken before any cancer treatment. This CDR3 is CASSRKSNNYNEQFF. The CDR3 DNA reads as TGTGCCAGCAGCCGAAAGAGTAATAACTACAATGAGCAGTTCTTC.